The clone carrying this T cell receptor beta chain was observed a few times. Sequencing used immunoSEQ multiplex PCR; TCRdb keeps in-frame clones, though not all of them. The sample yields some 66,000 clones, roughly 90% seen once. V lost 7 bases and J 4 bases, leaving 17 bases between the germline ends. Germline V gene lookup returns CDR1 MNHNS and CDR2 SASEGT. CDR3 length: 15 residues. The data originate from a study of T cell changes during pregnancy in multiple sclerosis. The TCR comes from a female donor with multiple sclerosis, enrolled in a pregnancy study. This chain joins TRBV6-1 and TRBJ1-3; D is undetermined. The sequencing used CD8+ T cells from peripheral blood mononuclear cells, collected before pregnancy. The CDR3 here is CASTQEDPGGNTIYF. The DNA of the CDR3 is TGTGCCAGCACCCAAGAGGACCCGGGAGGAAACACCATATATTTT.